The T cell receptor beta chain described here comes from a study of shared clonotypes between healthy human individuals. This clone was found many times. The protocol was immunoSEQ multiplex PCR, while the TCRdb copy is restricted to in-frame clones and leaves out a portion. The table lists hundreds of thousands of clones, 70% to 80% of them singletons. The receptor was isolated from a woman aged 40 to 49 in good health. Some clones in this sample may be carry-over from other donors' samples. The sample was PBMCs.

CDR3 bases: TGTGCCAGCAGGACGACCGGGGCCAATTCACCCCTCCACTTT. Translated, it gives CASRTTGANSPLHF. The rearrangement links TRBV28 to TRBJ1-6; D possibly corresponds to TRBD1 (5 bases). Trimming removed 6 bases at V and 7 bases at J, with 13 bases between. This CDR3 region has 14 residues. CDR1 and CDR2 (germline): MDHEN, SYDVKM.